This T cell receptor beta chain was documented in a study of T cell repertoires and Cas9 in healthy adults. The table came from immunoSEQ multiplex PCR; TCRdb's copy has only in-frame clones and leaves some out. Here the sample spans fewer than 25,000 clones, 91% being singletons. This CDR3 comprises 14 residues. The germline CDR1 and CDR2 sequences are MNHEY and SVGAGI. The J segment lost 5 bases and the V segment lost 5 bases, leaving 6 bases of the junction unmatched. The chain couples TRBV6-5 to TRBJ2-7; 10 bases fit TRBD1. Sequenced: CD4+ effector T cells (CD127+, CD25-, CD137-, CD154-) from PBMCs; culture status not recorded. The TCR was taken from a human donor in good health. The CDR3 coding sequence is TGTGCCAGCAGTGGGACAGGGGATTCGGACGAGCAGTACTTC. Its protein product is CASSGTGDSDEQYF.